These 8 T cell receptor beta chains originate from one sample sequenced in a study of blood T cell repertoires in COVID-19. TCRdb keeps only in-frame clones here, not all; method: immunoSEQ multiplex PCR. The sample comprises over 250,000 clones, 88% of which are singletons, and about 1% rests with the top ten. Sample: peripheral blood. The source is a woman aged 40 to 50 who had recovered from COVID-19.

V and J are TRBV5-4 and TRBJ2-1; 14 bases agree with TRBD2. The germline V gene has CDR1 SGHNT and CDR2 YYREEE (reference sequence). V gave up 4 bases and J gave up 9 bases; unmatched junction bases: 6. The CDR3 has 15 residues. CDR3 nucleotide sequence: TGTGCCAGCAGCCCGGGACTAGCGGGAGTAAGTGAGCAGTTCTTC. Its protein product is CASSPGLAGVSEQFF.

The chain is built from TRBV18 and TRBJ2-2; tentatively, D is TRBD2 (6 bases). This CDR3 has 14 residues. V lost 3 bases, J lost 6 bases, and 11 bases lay in between. Germline values: CDR1 KGHSH, CDR2 LQKENI. CDR3 DNA: TGTGCCAGCTCACCGGGACTGAGCGCCGGGGAGCTGTTTTTT. This translates into CASSPGLSAGELFF. Based on the CDR3 plus reference TRBV18 and TRBJ2-2, the full variable domain is NAGVMQNPRHLVRRRGQEARLRCSPMKGHSHVYWYRQLPEEGLKFMVYLQKENIIDESGMPKERFSAEFPKEGPSILRIQQVVRGDSAAYFCASSPGLSAGELFFGEGSRLTVL.

This clone showed up just a few times. The rearrangement uses TRBV24-1 and TRBJ2-2, with D maybe TRBD1 (7 bases). The V end lost 4 bases, the J end lost 8 bases, and 19 bases lay between the germline ends. The CDR3 loop spans 16 amino acids. Germline V gene lookup returns CDR1 KGHDR and CDR2 SFDVKD. CDR3 in DNA: TGTGCCACCAGTGACCGCGGGACAGTTGGGAGAGGGGAGCTGTTTTTT. Amino acids: CATSDRGTVGRGELFF.

The chain combines TRBV5-1 with TRBJ2-1, with 7 bases fitting TRBD2. The germline CDR1 and CDR2 sequences are SGHRS and YFSETQ. V lost 3 bases to trimming and J lost 8 bases; unmatched junction nucleotides: 5. The CDR3 covers 13 residues. CDR3: CASSWGTTDEQFF. Here the CDR3 DNA reads TGCGCCAGCAGCTGGGGGACTACCGATGAGCAGTTCTTC.

The CDR3 DNA reads as TGCAGCCCCACGCGCTGGGGTGAGGGTTTCTTT. Its protein is CSPTRWGEGFF. V is TRBV29-1 and J is TRBJ1-1; D is ambiguous. V shed 8 bases and J shed 13 bases, with 20 bases lying between them. This CDR3 has 11 residues. Germline-derived CDR1 and CDR2 are SQVTM and ANQGSEA.

This chain uses TRBV30 with TRBJ1-6, with D unresolved. The CDR3 covers 11 residues. V was pared by 2 bases and J by 10 bases, with 6 bases between. Germline CDR1 GTSNPN, CDR2 SVGIG (reference sequence). CDR3 sequence (DNA): TGTGCCTGGAGTCCGGGGTCACCCCTCCACTTT. Encoded protein: CAWSPGSPLHF.

The chain carries TRBV5-1 and TRBJ1-2; 7 bases align to TRBD1. This CDR3 contains 14 residues. V lost 0 bases and J lost 6; bases outside the gene matches: 5. CDR1 is SGHRS and CDR2 is YFSETQ in the germline V gene. This CDR3 reads CASSLAGDSHGYTF. The CDR3 region has the DNA TGCGCCAGCAGCTTGGCGGGGGACAGTCATGGCTACACCTTC.

The chain couples TRBV7-2 to TRBJ1-2, with D uncertain. This CDR3 spans 12 amino acids. Germline V gene lookup returns CDR1 SGHTA and CDR2 FQGNSA. Between the trimmed V and J ends, which lost 5 bases and 3 bases, there was a span of 7 bases. Here the CDR3 reads CASSPPDYGYTF. The DNA of the CDR3 is TGTGCCAGCAGCCCCCCCGACTATGGCTACACCTTC.